This T cell receptor (beta chain) was found in a study of OX40 agonist ivuxolimab in advanced cancers. Overall study: Hepatocellular carcinoma, melanoma, renal cell or head and neck cancer affected the dose-escalation patients.

Clones were sequenced by immunoSEQ multiplex PCR, and TCRdb holds only the in-frame ones, with some missing. The sample holds roughly 69,000 clones, 85% to 90% seen once. About this clone itself: What it recognizes is unknown.

Autoimmune disease history or systemic immunosuppression was exclusionary. Study results and limitations: Antigen targets of the expanded peripheral T cells went undetermined. CD8+ T cells were the subset that, on average, had more expanded clones than CD4+.

J gave up 2 bases and V 4 bases, and 7 bases lay outside the gene matches. CDR3 length: 17 amino acids. Germline V gene lookup returns CDR1 SGHNT and CDR2 YENEEA. Sequenced here: CD4+ or CD8+ T cells sorted from blood, sampled in a trial of the OX40 agonist ivuxolimab. This receptor was taken from an adult with an advanced solid tumor such as melanoma, head and neck, liver or kidney cancer. This chain links TRBV11-3 with TRBJ2-1; the match to TRBD2 covers 11 bases. The DNA of the CDR3 is TGTGCCAGCAGCTCCTTAGGGACTAGCGGAGCCTACAATGAGCAGTTCTTC. It codes for CASSSLGTSGAYNEQFF.